This T cell receptor beta chain was profiled in a study of cytomegalovirus exposure and HLA in healthy donors. It was with 60 Vbeta and 13 Jbeta primers that the PCR ran. Only in-frame clones appear in the TCRdb table, and some are missing; sequencing was by immunoSEQ multiplex PCR. The profile covers roughly 190,000 clones, with roughly 80% appearing a single time and 6.3% taken by the ten largest. The CDR3 consists of 15 residues. V shed 6 bases, J shed 0 bases, and the junction held 6 bases outside the gene matches. CDR1 and CDR2 from the germline V gene are MNHNS and SASEGT. This TCR was recovered from a man aged 40-50 years in good health and CMV-seropositive. Material: PBMCs. The V gene is TRBV6-1, the J gene TRBJ2-7; 9 positions agree with TRBD2. The CDR3 spells CASRLRLAVSYEQYF. Here the CDR3 DNA reads TGTGCCAGCAGGTTAAGACTAGCGGTCTCCTACGAGCAGTACTTC.